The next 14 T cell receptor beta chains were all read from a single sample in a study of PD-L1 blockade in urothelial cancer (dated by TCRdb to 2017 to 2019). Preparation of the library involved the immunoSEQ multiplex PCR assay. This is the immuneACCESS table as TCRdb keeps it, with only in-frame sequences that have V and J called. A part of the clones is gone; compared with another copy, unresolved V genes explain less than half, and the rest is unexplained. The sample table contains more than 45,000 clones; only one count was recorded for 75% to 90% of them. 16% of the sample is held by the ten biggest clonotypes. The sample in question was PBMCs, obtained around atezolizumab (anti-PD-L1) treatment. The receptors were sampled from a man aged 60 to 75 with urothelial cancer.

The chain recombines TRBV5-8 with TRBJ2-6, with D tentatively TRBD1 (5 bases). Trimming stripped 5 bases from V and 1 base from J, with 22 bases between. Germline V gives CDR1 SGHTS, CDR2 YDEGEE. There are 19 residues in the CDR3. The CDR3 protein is CASSTVLRGAISGANVLTF. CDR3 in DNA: TGTGCCAGCAGTACCGTTTTAAGGGGTGCTATATCTGGGGCCAACGTCCTGACTTTC.

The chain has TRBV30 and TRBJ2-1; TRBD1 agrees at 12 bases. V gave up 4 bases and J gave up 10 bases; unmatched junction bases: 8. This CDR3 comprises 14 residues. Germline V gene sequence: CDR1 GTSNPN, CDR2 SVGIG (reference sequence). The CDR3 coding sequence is TGTGCCTGGACGGGACAGGGGGCTCCAAGGGAGCAGTTCTTC. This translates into CAWTGQGAPREQFF. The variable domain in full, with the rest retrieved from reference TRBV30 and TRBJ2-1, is SQTIHQWPATLVQPVGSPLSLECTVEGTSNPNLYWYRQAAGRGLQLLFYSVGIGQISSEVPQNLSASRPQDRQFILSSKKLLLSDSGFYLCAWTGQGAPREQFFGPGTRLTVL.

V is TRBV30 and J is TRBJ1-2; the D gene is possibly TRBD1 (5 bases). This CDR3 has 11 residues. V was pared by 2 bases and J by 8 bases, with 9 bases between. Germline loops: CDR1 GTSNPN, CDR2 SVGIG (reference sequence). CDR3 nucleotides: TGTGCCTGGAGTCCATCAGGGGGCTACACCTTC. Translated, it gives CAWSPSGGYTF.

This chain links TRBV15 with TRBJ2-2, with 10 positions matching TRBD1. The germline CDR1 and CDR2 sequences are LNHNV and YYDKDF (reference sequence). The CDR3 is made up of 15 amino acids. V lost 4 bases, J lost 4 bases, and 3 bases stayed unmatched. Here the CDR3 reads CATSIRTGGTGELFF. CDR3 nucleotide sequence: TGTGCCACCAGCATAAGGACAGGGGGCACCGGGGAGCTGTTTTTT.

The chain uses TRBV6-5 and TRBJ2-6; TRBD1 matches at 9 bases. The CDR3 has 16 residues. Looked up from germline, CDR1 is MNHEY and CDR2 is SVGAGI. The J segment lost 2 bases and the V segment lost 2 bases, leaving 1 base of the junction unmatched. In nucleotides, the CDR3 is TGTGCCAGCAGTTACACAGGGGGCGCTGGGGCCAACGTCCTGACTTTC. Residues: CASSYTGGAGANVLTF.

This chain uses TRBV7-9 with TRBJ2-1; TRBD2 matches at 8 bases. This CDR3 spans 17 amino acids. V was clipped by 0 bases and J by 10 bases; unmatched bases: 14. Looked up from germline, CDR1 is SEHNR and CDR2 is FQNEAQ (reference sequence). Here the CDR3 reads CASSLARPSGPGGEQFF. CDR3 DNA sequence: TGTGCCAGCAGCTTAGCGCGGCCTAGCGGGCCGGGAGGGGAGCAGTTCTTC. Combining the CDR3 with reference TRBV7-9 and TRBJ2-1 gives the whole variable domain DTGVSQNPRHKITKRGQNVTFRCDPISEHNRLYWYRQTLGQGPEFLTYFQNEAQLEKSRLLSDRFSAERPKGSFSTLEIQRTEQGDSAMYLCASSLARPSGPGGEQFFGPGTRLTVL.

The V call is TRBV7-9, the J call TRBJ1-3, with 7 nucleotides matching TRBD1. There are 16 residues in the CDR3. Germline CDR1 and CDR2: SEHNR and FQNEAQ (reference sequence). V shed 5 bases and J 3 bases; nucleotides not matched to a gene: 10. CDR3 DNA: TGTGCCAGCAGCCGGCCGACAGGGCTCATTGGAAACACCATATATTTT. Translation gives CASSRPTGLIGNTIYF. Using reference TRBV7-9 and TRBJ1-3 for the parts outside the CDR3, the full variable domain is DTGVSQNPRHKITKRGQNVTFRCDPISEHNRLYWYRQTLGQGPEFLTYFQNEAQLEKSRLLSDRFSAERPKGSFSTLEIQRTEQGDSAMYLCASSRPTGLIGNTIYFGEGSWLTVV.

The CDR3 reads CASSVPGNQPQHF. CDR3 nucleotide sequence: TGTGCCAGTAGTGTACCAGGCAATCAGCCCCAGCATTTT. J is TRBJ1-5 and V is TRBV19; D remains unclear. Germline loops: CDR1 LNHDA, CDR2 SQIVND (reference sequence). Trimming took off 5 bases at V and 2 bases at J, with 7 bases between the two ends. CDR3 size: 13 residues.

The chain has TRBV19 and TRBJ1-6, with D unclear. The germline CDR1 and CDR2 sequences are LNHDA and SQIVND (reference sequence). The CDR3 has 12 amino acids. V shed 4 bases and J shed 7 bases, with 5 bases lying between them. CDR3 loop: CASSSLNSPLHF. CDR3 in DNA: TGTGCCAGTAGTAGTCTCAATTCACCCCTCCACTTT.

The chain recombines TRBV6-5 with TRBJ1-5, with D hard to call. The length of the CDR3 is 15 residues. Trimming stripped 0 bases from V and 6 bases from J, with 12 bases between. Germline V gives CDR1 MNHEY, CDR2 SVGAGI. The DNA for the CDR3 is TGTGCCAGCAGTTACTCGGTAGGGAGGGCTCAGCCCCAGCATTTT. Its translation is CASSYSVGRAQPQHF.

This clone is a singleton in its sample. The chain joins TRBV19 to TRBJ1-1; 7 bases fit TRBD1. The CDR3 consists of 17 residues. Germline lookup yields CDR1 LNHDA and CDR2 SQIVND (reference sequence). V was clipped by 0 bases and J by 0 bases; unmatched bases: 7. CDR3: CASSIDRGQGLNTEAFF. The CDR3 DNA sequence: TGTGCCAGTAGTATAGATAGGGGGCAGGGGTTGAACACTGAAGCTTTCTTT. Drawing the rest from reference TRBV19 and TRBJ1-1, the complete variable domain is DGGITQSPKYLFRKEGQNVTLSCEQNLNHDAMYWYRQDPGQGLRLIYYSQIVNDFQKGDIAEGYSVSREKKESFPLTVTSAQKNPTAFYLCASSIDRGQGLNTEAFFGQGTRLTVV.

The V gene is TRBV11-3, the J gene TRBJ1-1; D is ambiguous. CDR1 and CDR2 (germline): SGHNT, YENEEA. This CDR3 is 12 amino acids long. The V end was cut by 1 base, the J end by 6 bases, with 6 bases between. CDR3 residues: CASSLVRAEAFF. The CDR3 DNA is TGTGCCAGCAGCTTAGTTCGGGCTGAAGCTTTCTTT.

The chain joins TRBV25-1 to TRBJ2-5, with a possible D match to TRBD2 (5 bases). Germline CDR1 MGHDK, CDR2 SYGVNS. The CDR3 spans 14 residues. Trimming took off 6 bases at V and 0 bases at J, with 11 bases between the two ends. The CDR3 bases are TGTGCCAGCAGCAAAGGGAGATACCAAGAGACCCAGTACTTC. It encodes CASSKGRYQETQYF.

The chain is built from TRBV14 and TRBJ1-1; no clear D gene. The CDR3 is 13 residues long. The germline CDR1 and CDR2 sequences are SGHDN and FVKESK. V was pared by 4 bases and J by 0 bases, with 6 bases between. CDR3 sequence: CASSLTLNTEAFF. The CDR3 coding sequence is TGTGCCAGCAGCCTGACTTTGAACACTGAAGCTTTCTTT. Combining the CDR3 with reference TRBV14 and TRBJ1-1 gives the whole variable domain EAGVTQFPSHSVIEKGQTVTLRCDPISGHDNLYWYRRVMGKEIKFLLHFVKESKQDESGMPNNRFLAERTGGTYSTLKVQPAELEDSGVYFCASSLTLNTEAFFGQGTRLTVV.